This T cell receptor beta chain emerged from a study of T cell responses to AZD1222 COVID-19 vaccine. Study-level findings and limits: At 160-218 and 743-854, vaccine-associated CD4 TCRs were dominant, and they spanned spike. Compared with day 0, the breadth and depth of the Spike-specific TCR repertoire rose significantly after two doses of AZD1222.

Using immunoSEQ multiplex PCR, the repertoire was profiled, and TCRdb retains in-frame clones only, with some absent. This sample carries about 120,000 clones, about 89% of them seen once, and the ten largest clones take 10%. Germline V gene lookup returns CDR1 SGHAT and CDR2 FQDESV (reference sequence). The trim removed 8 bases at V and 6 bases at J, leaving 11 bases unmatched. CDR3 length: 15 amino acids. This clone was detected once. Antigen specificity is unknown. Sequencing used peripheral blood, obtained on day 0 of AZD1222 vaccination. The TCR comes from an adult in good health. V usage is TRBV11-1 and J usage is TRBJ2-1; TRBD2 matches at 9 bases. The CDR3 DNA follows: TGTGCCAGCTCCTTAGAGGCGGGAGGGAGCAATGAGCAGTTCTTC. Translated, it gives CASSLEAGGSNEQFF.